The present TCR beta chain was sequenced within a study of human T cells and chemical hapten exposure. Notes on the study in general: Compared with pre-sensitization or healthy control sets, expanded TCRs clustered more.

TCRdb called the RACE reads again in MiXCR, with one record for every CDR3 protein. This table has about 100,000 distinct CDR3 sequences, about 10% appearing once. The time point was: patch test 2, 6 weeks after DPC sensitization. Treatment reported: therapeutic diphenylcyclopropenone sensitization with weekly scalp DPC. The table lists this clonotype with a few counts. Its target is not known. Trimming stripped 0 bases from V and 6 bases from J, with 6 bases between. Germline V gene data show CDR1 as SGHTA and CDR2 as FQGNSA. The length of the CDR3 is 13 residues. The genes are TRBV7-2 and TRBJ1-5; D possibly corresponds to TRBD1 (6 bases). This clonotype was sampled from a woman in her thirties or forties with alopecia areata. Some clones in this sample may be carry-over from other donors' samples. Sequenced material: whole blood, taken in connection with sensitization to the hapten diphenylcyclopropenone (DPC). This CDR3 reads CASSLAGGQPQHF. CDR3 in DNA: TGTGCCAGCAGCTTAGCAGGGGGTCAGCCCCAGCATTTT.